This T cell receptor (beta chain) was recovered during a study of regulatory T cells in long-lasting Graves disease. Study at large: Persistent cases were those of Graves' disease that involved over 5 years of antithyroid drugs with positive TSH receptor antibodies. Study-wide results and caveats: Relative to newly diagnosed Graves' patients, persistent ones had lower TCR diversity.

V gave up 4 bases and J gave up 2 bases, with 8 bases separating them. The CDR3 consists of 13 residues. Time point meaning: persistent/refractory GD, antithyroid drugs over 5 years with positive TRAb. Extracted RNA from PBMCs served as the source of the TCR library. This clonotype was seen at least ten times. Antigen unknown. In building TCR beta libraries, iRepertoire HTBI primers were used together with Arm-PCR of CDR3 regions. TCRdb fed the multiplex PCR reads into MiXCR, producing one record per CDR3 protein. The table includes 300,000 to 400,000 distinct CDR3 sequences, 15% to 20% detected once. The receptor was isolated from a female donor with Graves disease. This chain joins TRBV12-3 or TRBV12-4 and TRBJ1-1; D uncertain. This specimen consisted of peripheral blood mononuclear cells (PBMCs), obtained when the disease was refractory, from a patient treated with antithyroid drugs. The CDR3 coding sequence is TGTGCCAGCAGTTACACGGATAACACTGAAGCTTTCTTT. Encoded protein: CASSYTDNTEAFF.